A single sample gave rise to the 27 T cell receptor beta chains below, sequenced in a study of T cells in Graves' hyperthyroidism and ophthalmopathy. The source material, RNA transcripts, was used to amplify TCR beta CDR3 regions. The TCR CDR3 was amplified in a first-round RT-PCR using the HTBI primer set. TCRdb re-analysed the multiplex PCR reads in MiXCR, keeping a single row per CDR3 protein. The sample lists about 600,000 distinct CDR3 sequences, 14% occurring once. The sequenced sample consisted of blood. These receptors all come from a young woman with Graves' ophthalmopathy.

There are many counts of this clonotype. CDR3 bases: TGTGCCAGCAGCTCGCGACAGGGGCTGAATTCACCCCTCCACTTT. Translated, it gives CASSSRQGLNSPLHF. V usage is TRBV11-2 and J usage is TRBJ1-6; 8 nucleotides align to TRBD1. Germline V gene sequence: CDR1 SGHAT, CDR2 FQNNGV. With 4 bases clipped from V and 7 bases from J, the junction kept 6 bases outside the gene matches. CDR3 length equals 15 residues.

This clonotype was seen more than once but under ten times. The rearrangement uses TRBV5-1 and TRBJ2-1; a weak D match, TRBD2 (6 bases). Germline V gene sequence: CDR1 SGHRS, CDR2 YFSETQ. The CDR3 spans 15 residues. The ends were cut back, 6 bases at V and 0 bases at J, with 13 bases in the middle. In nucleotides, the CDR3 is TGCGCCAGCAAGGGGAACGGGAGCTCCTACAATGAGCAGTTCTTC. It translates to CASKGNGSSYNEQFF.

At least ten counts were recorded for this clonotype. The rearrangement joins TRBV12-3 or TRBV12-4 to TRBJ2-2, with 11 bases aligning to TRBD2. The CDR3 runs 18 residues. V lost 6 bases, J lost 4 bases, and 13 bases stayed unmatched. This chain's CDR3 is CASSRAGTSGFFTGELFF. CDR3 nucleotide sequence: TGTGCCAGCAGCCGGGCGGGGACTAGCGGATTCTTCACCGGGGAGCTGTTTTTT.

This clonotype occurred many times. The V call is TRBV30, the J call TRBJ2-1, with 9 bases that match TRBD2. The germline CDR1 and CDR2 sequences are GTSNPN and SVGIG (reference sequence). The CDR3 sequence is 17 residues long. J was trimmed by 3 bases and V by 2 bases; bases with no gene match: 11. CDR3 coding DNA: TGTGCCTGGAGTAGGGGTTCGGATAGCGGGAGCTACAATGAGCAGTTCTTC. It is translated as CAWSRGSDSGSYNEQFF.

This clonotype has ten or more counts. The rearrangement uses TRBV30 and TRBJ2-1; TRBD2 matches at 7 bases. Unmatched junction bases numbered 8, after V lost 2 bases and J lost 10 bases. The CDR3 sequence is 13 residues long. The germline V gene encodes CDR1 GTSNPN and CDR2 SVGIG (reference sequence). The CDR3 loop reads CAWSSVRAGEQFF. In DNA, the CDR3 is TGTGCCTGGAGTTCCGTTCGAGCGGGGGAGCAGTTCTTC.

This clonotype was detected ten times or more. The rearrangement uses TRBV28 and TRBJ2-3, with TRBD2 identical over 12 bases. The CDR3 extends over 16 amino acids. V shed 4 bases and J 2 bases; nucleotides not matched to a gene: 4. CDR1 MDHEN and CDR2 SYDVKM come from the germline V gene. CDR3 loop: CASSSGTSGFTDTQYF. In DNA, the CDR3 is TGTGCCAGCAGTTCCGGGACTAGCGGGTTCACAGATACGCAGTATTTT.

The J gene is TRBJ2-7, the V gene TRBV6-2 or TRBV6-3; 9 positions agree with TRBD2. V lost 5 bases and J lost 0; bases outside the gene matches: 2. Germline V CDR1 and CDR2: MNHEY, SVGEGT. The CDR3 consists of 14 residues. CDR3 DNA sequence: TGTGCCAGCAGTAATAGCGGGGGCTCCTACGAGCAGTACTTC. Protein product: CASSNSGGSYEQYF.

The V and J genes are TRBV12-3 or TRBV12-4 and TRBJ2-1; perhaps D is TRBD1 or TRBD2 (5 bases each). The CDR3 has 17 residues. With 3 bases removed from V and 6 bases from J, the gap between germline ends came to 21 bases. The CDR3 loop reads CASSFRMAPGRPNEQFF. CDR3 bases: TGTGCCAGCAGTTTCCGTATGGCTCCGGGACGCCCCAATGAGCAGTTCTTC.

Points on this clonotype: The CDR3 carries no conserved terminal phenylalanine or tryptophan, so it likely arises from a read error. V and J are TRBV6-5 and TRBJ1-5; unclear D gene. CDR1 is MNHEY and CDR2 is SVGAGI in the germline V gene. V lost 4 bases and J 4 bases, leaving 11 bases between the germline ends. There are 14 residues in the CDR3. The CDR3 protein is CASSSGSSNQPQHL. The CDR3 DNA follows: TGTGCCAGCAGTTCCGGGTCCTCGAATCAGCCCCAGCATCTT.

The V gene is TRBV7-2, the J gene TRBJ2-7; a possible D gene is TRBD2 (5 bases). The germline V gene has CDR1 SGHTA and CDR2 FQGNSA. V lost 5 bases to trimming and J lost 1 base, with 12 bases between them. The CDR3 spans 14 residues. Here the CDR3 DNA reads TGTGCCAGCAGCCGGACTCGCTTATCCTACGAGCAGTACTTC. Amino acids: CASSRTRLSYEQYF.

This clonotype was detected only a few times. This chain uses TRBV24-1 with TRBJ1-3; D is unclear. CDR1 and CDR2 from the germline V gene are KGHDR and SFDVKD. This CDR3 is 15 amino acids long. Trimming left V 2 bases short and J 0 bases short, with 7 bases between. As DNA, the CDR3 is TGTGCCACCAGTGATTCTGCCGGCTCTGGAAACACCATATATTTT. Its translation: CATSDSAGSGNTIYF.

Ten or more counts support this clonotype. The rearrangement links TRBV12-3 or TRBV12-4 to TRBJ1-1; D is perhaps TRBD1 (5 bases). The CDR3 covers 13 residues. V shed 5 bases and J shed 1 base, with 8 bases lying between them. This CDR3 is CASSKDRNTEAFF. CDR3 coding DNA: TGTGCCAGCAGTAAAGACAGGAACACTGAAGCTTTCTTT.

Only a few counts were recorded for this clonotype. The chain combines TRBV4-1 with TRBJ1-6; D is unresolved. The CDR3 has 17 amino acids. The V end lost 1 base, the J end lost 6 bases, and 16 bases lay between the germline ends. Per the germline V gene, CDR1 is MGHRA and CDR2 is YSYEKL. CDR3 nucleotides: TGCGCCAGCAGCCAAGCGGGTGAGAGGAAGATTAATTCACCCCTCCACTTT. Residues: CASSQAGERKINSPLHF.

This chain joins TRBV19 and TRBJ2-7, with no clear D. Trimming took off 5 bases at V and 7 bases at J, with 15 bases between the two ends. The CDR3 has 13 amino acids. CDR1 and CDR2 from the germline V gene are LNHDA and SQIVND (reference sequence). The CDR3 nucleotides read TGTGCCAGTAGTCAAGTGGGGTTCTCGGAGCAGTACTTC. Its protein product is CASSQVGFSEQYF.

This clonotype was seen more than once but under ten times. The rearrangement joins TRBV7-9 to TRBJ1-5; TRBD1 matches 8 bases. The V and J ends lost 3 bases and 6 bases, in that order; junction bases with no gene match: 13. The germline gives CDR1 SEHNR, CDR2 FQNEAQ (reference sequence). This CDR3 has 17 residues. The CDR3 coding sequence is TGTGCCAGCAGCTTGGGGGCGTCAGGGGGCGTTCGTCAGCCCCAGCATTTT. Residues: CASSLGASGGVRQPQHF.

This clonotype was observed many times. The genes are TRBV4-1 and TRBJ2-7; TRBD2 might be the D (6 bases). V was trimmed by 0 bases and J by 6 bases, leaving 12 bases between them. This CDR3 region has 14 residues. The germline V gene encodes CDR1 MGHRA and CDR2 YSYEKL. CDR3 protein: CASSQEEGQIEQYF. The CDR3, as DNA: TGCGCCAGCAGCCAAGAGGAGGGGCAGATCGAGCAGTACTTC.

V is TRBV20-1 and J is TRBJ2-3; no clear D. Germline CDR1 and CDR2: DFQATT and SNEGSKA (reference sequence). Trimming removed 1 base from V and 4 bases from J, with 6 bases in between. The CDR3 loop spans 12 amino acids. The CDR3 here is CSARAEADTQYF. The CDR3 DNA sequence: TGCAGTGCTAGAGCTGAAGCAGATACGCAGTATTTT.

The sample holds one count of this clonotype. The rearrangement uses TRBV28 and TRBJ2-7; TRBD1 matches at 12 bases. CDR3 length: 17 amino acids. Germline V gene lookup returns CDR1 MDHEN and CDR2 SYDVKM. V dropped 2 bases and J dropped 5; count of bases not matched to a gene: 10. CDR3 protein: CASSLPGTGGATNEQYF. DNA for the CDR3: TGTGCCAGCAGTTTACCCGGGACAGGGGGCGCAACGAACGAGCAGTACTTC.

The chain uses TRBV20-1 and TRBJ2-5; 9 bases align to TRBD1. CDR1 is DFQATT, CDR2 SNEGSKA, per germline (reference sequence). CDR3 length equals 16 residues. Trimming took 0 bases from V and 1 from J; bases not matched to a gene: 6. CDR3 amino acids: CSARDLGQGLQETQYF. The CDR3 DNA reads TGCAGTGCTAGAGACCTGGGACAGGGCCTCCAAGAGACCCAGTACTTC.

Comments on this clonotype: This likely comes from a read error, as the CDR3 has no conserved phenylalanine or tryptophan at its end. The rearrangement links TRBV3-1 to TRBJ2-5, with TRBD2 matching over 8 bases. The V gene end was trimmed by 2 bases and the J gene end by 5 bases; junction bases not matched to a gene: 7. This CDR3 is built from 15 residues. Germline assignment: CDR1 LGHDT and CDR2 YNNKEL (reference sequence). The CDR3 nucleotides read TGTGCCAGCAGCCAAAAAGCGGGAGTCTCGGAGACCCAGTACCTC. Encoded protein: CASSQKAGVSETQYL.

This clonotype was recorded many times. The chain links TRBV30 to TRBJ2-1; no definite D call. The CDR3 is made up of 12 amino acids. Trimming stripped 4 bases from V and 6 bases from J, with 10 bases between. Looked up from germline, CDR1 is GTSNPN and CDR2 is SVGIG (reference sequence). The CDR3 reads CAWTLSGNEQFF. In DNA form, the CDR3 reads TGTGCCTGGACCCTGAGTGGCAATGAGCAGTTCTTC.

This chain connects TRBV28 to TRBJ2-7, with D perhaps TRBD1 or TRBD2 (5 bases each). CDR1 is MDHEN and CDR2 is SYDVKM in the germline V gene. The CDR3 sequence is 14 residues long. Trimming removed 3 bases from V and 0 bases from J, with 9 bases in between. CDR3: CASSFVGTSYEQYF. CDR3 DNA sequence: TGTGCCAGCAGTTTCGTCGGGACCTCCTACGAGCAGTACTTC.

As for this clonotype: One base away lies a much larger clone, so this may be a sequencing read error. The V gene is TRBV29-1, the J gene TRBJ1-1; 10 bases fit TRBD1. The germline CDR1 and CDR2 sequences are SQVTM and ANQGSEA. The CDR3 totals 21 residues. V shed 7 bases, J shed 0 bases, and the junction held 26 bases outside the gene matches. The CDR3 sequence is CSATVGGSRDRGRLMNTEAFF. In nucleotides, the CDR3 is TGCAGCGCGACCGTAGGAGGAAGTCGGGACAGGGGCCGATTAATGAACACTGAAGCTTTCTTT. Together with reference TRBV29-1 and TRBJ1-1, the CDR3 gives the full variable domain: SAVISQKPSRDICQRGTSLTIQCQVDSQVTMMFWYRQQPGQSLTLIATANQGSEATYESGFVIDKFPISRPNLTFSTLTVSNMSPEDSSIYLCSATVGGSRDRGRLMNTEAFFGQGTRLTVV.

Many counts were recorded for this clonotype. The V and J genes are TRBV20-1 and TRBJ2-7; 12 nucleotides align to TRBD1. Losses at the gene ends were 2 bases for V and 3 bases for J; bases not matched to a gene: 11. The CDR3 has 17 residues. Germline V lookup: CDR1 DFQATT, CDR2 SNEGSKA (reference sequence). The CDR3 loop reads CSARKLGTGGLRYEQYF. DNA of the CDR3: TGCAGTGCTAGAAAATTGGGGACAGGGGGCCTTCGCTACGAGCAGTACTTC.

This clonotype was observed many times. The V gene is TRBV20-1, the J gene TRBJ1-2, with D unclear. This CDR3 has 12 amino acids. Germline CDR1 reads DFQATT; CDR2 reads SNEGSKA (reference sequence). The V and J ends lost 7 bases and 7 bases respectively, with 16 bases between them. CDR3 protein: CSGATLVSGYTF. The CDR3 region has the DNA TGCAGTGGGGCCACCCTTGTATCTGGCTACACCTTC.

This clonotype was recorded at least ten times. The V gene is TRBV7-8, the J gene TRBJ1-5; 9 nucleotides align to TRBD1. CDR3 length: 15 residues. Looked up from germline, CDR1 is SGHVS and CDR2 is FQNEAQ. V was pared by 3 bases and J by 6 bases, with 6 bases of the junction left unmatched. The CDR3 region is CASSFGTGRSQPQHF. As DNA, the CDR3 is TGTGCCAGCAGCTTCGGGACAGGGAGAAGTCAGCCCCAGCATTTT.

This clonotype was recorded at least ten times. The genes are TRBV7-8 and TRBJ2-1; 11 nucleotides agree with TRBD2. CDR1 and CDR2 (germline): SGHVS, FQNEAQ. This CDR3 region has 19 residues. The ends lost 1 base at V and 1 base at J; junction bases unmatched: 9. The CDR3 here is CASSLGSGTSGVSYNEQFF. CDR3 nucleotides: TGTGCCAGCAGCTTAGGTTCCGGGACTAGCGGAGTTTCCTACAATGAGCAGTTCTTC.